This T cell receptor (beta chain) was sequenced during a study of blood T cells in healthy people across ages (dated by TCRdb to the mid-2010s). At the level of the whole study: In model experiments, template switching captured about one uniquely barcoded TCR beta cDNA molecule for every two T cells. Using deep sequencing normalized with unique cDNA molecular identifiers, the study measured how TCR beta repertoire diversity changes with age. The donors were split into four age groups: young (average roughly 15 years), middle-aged (39), aged (more than 60) and long-lived (over 80). For two donors (one aged 18 to 30 and one aged 80 or older), the study analyzed two additional independent replicas of 1 million unique cDNA reads from the same blood draw.

Systemically healthy Caucasian individuals from Russia, approximately 39 in total and aged about 6 to 95 years, were included as donors. Each donor gave about 9.7 milliliters of peripheral blood, drawn into EDTA-treated Vacutainer tubes. Ficoll-Paque density-gradient centrifugation was used to isolate PBMCs, with at least 6.5 million per sample. Total RNA was extracted from PBMCs with Trizol reagent, with at least 6 micrograms obtained per sample. Naive CD45RAhigh/CD27high T cell percentages were measured by flow cytometry on a PBMC aliquot from every donor. Note on this clonotype: The clone's antigen remains unknown. One base away there is no much larger clone; base qualities are not given.

The cysteine opens and the phenylalanine closes a CDR3 of 16 amino acids. CDR3 DNA only is kept here, 48 bases in frame from base 1. Relative to germline, V is missing 4 bases and J is missing 3 bases, with 9 bases of the junction outside any gene match. The germline V gene encodes CDR1 KGHDR and CDR2 SFDVKD. The paper as a whole reports these results and caveats: A strong correlation was found between observed TCR beta diversity and the percentage of naive T cells measured by flow cytometry. Conclusive comparison of naive and antigen-experienced compartments was prevented by the profiling of bulk unsorted PBMCs. Compared with the aged group, the long-lived group had more naive CD4+ T cells, fewer expanded clones and increased TCR diversity, a pattern suggesting age selection. Total diversity estimates from one million sequenced T cells were considered lower bounds and underestimates. Because the CMV infection status of the donors was unknown, age-related changes in expanded clonotypes may potentially have been confounded. As age increased, observed TCR beta diversity per million T cells dropped in a roughly linear way, and a significant reduction was already evident by age roughly 36.

Libraries were built with 5' RACE. TCRdb names Illumina HiSeq 2500 as the instrument used. A second about 7 to 11 cycle PCR used a sample-barcoded 5' primer and a J-beta primer mix. Each TCR beta cDNA molecule received a unique molecular identifier from a template-switch 5' adaptor carrying 12 random nucleotides. At least 2.5 million CDR3-containing paired-end reads were obtained from each sample. The Mint cDNA synthesis kit, primed by a TRBC-specific oligonucleotide, was used to synthesize first-strand cDNA from all RNA. Following uracil-DNA glycosylase treatment, a first 18-cycle PCR with universal primers M1SS and BC2_uni_R was performed on all cDNA. The original methods were these. For normalization, 1 million high-quality reads, each with a distinct molecular identifier, were randomly selected from each sample. Reads sharing molecular identifiers were discarded rather than binned into consensus sequences. MiTCR, run with a Q25 quality threshold and the strictest error-elimination algorithm, handled CDR3 identification, clonotype clustering and error correction. Lower-bound total TCR beta diversity was estimated with a nonparametric unseen species model using Euler transformation. Through fastp at Q25 and MiXCR, TCRdb rebuilt clones from the public reads, retaining in-frame beta chains. A single entry per CDR3 protein holds the most common genes and DNA from its merged rows. For this entry, the V and J calls and clone size follow TCRdb and not the study's own pipeline. This sample has about 930,000 distinct CDR3 sequences in its table, and almost 30% of those were observed once. The ten largest clones add up to roughly 10% of the sample.

These same records also appear under a second study, on T cells of mothers and their children. The second study, in turn, reports: The donors were nine systemically healthy Caucasian individuals, made up of three mothers and their six children. cDNA synthesis used all of the extracted RNA, with approximately 1.4 ug of RNA in each 15 ul reaction. In the second PCR, the M1S primer added sample barcodes and 2-4 random nucleotides. Over 8 million TCR beta CDR3 reads were obtained for each mother, and 2.5 million to 3 million reads were obtained for each child. Thymic selection similarly shapes TCR recombination output in related and unrelated pairs, with minor effect from inherited differences. Normalized repertoire overlap was always slightly but never significantly higher in related than unrelated mother-child pairs. Persistent microchimeric T cell clones were not detected, at a sensitivity of approximately 93 clones per million clonotypes. The study used deep NGS to compare TCR beta repertoires of mothers and children, seeking features distinguishing related mother-child pairs from unrelated individuals. On average, the children were roughly 10 +/- 4 years old, while the mothers were 40 +/- 4 years old. Libraries were sequenced on Illumina HiSeq 2000 with 100+100 nt paired-end reads after adapter ligation with NEBNext reagents. To avoid cross-contamination, the mother libraries and the child libraries were prepared a month apart and sequenced in separate runs. Between roughly 500,000 and 2,100,000 distinct TCR beta clonotypes were identified per donor. Naive TCR beta clonotypes were estimated from low-frequency clonotypes matched to each donor's FACS-determined naive share, without sorting.

This sequence originates from a woman in her thirties or forties in good health. This chain joins TRBV24-1 to TRBJ2-7; 9 bases in the junction line up with TRBD2. Material: blood. The DNA sequence follows: TGTGCCACCAGTGACTCCCCGGGACTAGCCCTCTACGAGCAGTACTTC. Its protein is CATSDSPGLALYEQYF.